The sequence of this TCR beta chain was determined in a study of cytomegalovirus exposure and HLA in healthy donors. General observations from the study: Among TCR beta chains, those listed as cytomegalovirus-associated numbered under 200. Per published reports, the classifier diagnosed cytomegalovirus status with high specificity and sensitivity.

Primers: 60 Vbeta forward and 13 Jbeta reverse. Produced via immunoSEQ multiplex PCR; TCRdb's table is partial and in-frame only. The sample includes 130,000 or so clones, 6.5% to 9.5% seen only once; the top ten take less than 7%. In its sample, this clone was seen a few times. The antigen remains unidentified. V gave up 2 bases and J gave up 14 bases; unmatched junction bases: 9. The CDR3 has 14 residues. Germline CDR1 reads SGHVS; CDR2 reads FQNEAQ. Sequencing was carried out using PBMCs. This clonotype was obtained from a man in his forties in good health and CMV-seronegative. The chain joins TRBV7-8 to TRBJ1-4; TRBD1 agrees at 9 bases. This chain's CDR3 is CASSLKGQGGMLFF. Here the CDR3 DNA reads TGTGCCAGCAGCTTAAAGGGACAGGGTGGTATGCTGTTTTTT.